These 12 T cell receptor beta chains came from one sample sequenced in a study of T cells in Graves' hyperthyroidism and ophthalmopathy. Amplified TCR beta CDR3 regions came from RNA transcripts. The HTBI primer set served for first-round RT-PCR of the TCR CDR3. TCRdb re-called the multiplex PCR reads with MiXCR, one entry per CDR3 protein. The sample lists 530,000 or so distinct CDR3 sequences; approximately 17% were seen once. Sequencing used blood. These receptors came from a woman younger than 30 with Graves' ophthalmopathy.

This clonotype was detected a few times. The V and J genes are TRBV19 and TRBJ2-2, with 9 bases fitting TRBD2. The CDR3 covers 16 residues. Germline trimming cut 6 bases from V and 6 bases from J; bases unmatched to any gene: 11. Germline V gene lookup returns CDR1 LNHDA and CDR2 SQIVND (reference sequence). The CDR3 reads CASRDPSGIISGELFF. CDR3 DNA: TGTGCCAGTAGAGACCCTAGCGGGATTATATCCGGGGAGCTGTTTTTT. Combining the CDR3 with reference TRBV19 and TRBJ2-2 gives the whole variable domain DGGITQSPKYLFRKEGQNVTLSCEQNLNHDAMYWYRQDPGQGLRLIYYSQIVNDFQKGDIAEGYSVSREKKESFPLTVTSAQKNPTAFYLCASRDPSGIISGELFFGEGSRLTVL.

A few counts support this clonotype. J is TRBJ1-1 and V is TRBV19; D possibly corresponds to TRBD1 (5 bases). Germline values: CDR1 LNHDA, CDR2 SQIVND (reference sequence). This CDR3 has 13 residues. V was cut by 3 bases and J by 4 bases, with 9 bases left in between. The CDR3 region is CASSIGGATEAFF. The DNA of the CDR3 is TGTGCCAGTAGTATCGGGGGAGCCACTGAAGCTTTCTTT.

This clonotype was found many times. CDR3 amino acids: CATNMESYNEQFF. For the CDR3, the DNA is TGTGCCACCAACATGGAGTCCTACAATGAGCAGTTCTTC. V gene TRBV2 combines with J gene TRBJ2-1, with no clear D. CDR3 length equals 13 residues. Germline CDR1 SNHLY, CDR2 FYNNEI. V shed 10 bases and J shed 1 base, with 11 bases lying between them.

The CDR3 nucleotides read TGTGCCAGCAGTTTCGGACCTCAGGGGGCCCTCTATGGCTACACCTTC. Translation: CASSFGPQGALYGYTF. The chain has TRBV27 and TRBJ1-2; 8 bases are shared with TRBD1. Germline V gives CDR1 MNHEY, CDR2 SMNVEV (reference sequence). The CDR3 sequence is 16 residues long. V shed 3 bases and J 4 bases; nucleotides not matched to a gene: 10.

This chain connects TRBV24-1 to TRBJ2-2; no firm D call. V was trimmed by 8 bases and J by 6 bases, leaving 12 bases between them. This CDR3 is built from 13 residues. Per germline, CDR1 KGHDR and CDR2 SFDVKD. The CDR3: CATIPLEAGELFF. The CDR3 DNA sequence: TGTGCCACCATTCCCTTAGAGGCCGGGGAGCTGTTTTTT.

This chain joins TRBV20-1 and TRBJ1-1, with a tentative D call TRBD1 (5 bases). The CDR3 contains 11 residues. Between the trimmed V and J ends, which lost 6 bases and 14 bases, there was a span of 19 bases. Germline CDR1 reads DFQATT; CDR2 reads SNEGSKA (reference sequence). The DNA of the CDR3 is TGCAGTGCCAATGACAGCCCGGCGATCTTCTTT. Translating it yields CSANDSPAIFF.

Ten or more counts support this clonotype. V is TRBV12-3 or TRBV12-4 and J is TRBJ2-1; D is uncertain. V lost 2 bases, J lost 9 bases, and 5 bases lay in between. CDR3 size: 11 residues. CDR3 loop: CASSLSSEQFF. The CDR3 nucleotides read TGTGCCAGCAGTTTAAGTAGTGAGCAGTTCTTC.

This clonotype was seen many times. CDR3 sequence (DNA): TGTGCCAGCAGCCAAGATATAGGGGGCCTGTACAATGAGCAGTTCTTC. Residues: CASSQDIGGLYNEQFF. The chain recombines TRBV14 with TRBJ2-1; 7 positions agree with TRBD1. V shed 0 bases, J shed 4 bases, and the junction held 6 bases outside the gene matches. The CDR3 runs 16 residues. Germline V lookup: CDR1 SGHDN, CDR2 FVKESK. Variable domain in full (rest from reference TRBV14 and TRBJ2-1): EAGVTQFPSHSVIEKGQTVTLRCDPISGHDNLYWYRRVMGKEIKFLLHFVKESKQDESGMPNNRFLAERTGGTYSTLKVQPAELEDSGVYFCASSQDIGGLYNEQFFGPGTRLTVL.

The rearrangement links TRBV6-2 or TRBV6-3 to TRBJ1-1; weak D call: TRBD1 (6 bases). Germline values: CDR1 MNHEY, CDR2 SVGEGT. This CDR3 region has 14 residues. Trimming pared 6 bases from V and 6 bases from J, leaving 17 bases between. The CDR3 DNA sequence: TGTGCCAGCAGGCTCCCCAGGGGAACGTCTGAAGCTTTCTTT. It specifies CASRLPRGTSEAFF.

The chain joins TRBV5-4 to TRBJ1-2, with 8 nucleotides matching TRBD1. The CDR3 runs 18 residues. V dropped 0 bases and J dropped 8; count of bases not matched to a gene: 18. CDR1 and CDR2 (germline): SGHNT, YYREEE (reference sequence). Written as DNA, the CDR3 is TGTGCCAGCAGCTTGGTTGGCAGTTTTCGAGGACAGGGTAGCGGCTACACCTTC. This translates into CASSLVGSFRGQGSGYTF. The full variable domain, rest sourced from reference TRBV5-4 and TRBJ1-2, is ETGVTQSPTHLIKTRGQQVTLRCSSQSGHNTVSWYQQALGQGPQFIFQYYREEENGRGNFPPRFSGLQFPNYSSELNVNALELDDSALYLCASSLVGSFRGQGSGYTFGSGTRLTVV.

The genes are TRBV27 and TRBJ2-7, with D perhaps TRBD1 (7 bases). Trimming removed 6 bases at V and 7 bases at J, with 16 bases between. Per the germline V gene, CDR1 is MNHEY and CDR2 is SMNVEV (reference sequence). The CDR3 is made up of 13 amino acids. DNA of the CDR3: TGTGCCAGCAGCTACCAGGGGGGAGGAGAGCAGTACTTC. Translating gives CASSYQGGGEQYF.

A few counts support this clonotype. This sequence joins TRBV7-3 and TRBJ2-2; 9 bases fit TRBD2. V was pared by 5 bases and J by 4 bases, with 8 bases of the junction left unmatched. Germline lookup yields CDR1 SGHTA and CDR2 FQGTGA. The CDR3 is 16 residues long. CDR3 protein: CASSPLAGEVTGELFF. As DNA, the CDR3 is TGTGCCAGCAGCCCATTAGCGGGGGAGGTCACCGGGGAGCTGTTTTTT.